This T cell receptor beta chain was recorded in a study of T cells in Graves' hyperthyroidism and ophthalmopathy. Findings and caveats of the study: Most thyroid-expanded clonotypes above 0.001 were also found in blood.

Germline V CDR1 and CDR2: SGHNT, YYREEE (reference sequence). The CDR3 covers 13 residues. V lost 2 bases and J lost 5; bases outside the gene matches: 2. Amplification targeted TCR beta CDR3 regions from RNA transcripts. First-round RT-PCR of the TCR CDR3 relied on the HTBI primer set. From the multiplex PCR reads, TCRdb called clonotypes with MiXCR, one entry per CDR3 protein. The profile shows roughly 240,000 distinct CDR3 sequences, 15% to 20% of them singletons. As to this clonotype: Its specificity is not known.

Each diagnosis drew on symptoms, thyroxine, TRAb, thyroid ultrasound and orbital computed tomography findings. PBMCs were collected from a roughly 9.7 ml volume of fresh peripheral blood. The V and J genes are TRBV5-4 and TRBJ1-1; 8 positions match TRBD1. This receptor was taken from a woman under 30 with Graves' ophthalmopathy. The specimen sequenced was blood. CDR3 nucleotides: TGTGCCAGCAGCTTCCGGGACAGGACTGAAGCTTTCTTT. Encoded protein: CASSFRDRTEAFF. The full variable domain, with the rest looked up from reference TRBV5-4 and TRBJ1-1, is ETGVTQSPTHLIKTRGQQVTLRCSSQSGHNTVSWYQQALGQGPQFIFQYYREEENGRGNFPPRFSGLQFPNYSSELNVNALELDDSALYLCASSFRDRTEAFFGQGTRLTVV.